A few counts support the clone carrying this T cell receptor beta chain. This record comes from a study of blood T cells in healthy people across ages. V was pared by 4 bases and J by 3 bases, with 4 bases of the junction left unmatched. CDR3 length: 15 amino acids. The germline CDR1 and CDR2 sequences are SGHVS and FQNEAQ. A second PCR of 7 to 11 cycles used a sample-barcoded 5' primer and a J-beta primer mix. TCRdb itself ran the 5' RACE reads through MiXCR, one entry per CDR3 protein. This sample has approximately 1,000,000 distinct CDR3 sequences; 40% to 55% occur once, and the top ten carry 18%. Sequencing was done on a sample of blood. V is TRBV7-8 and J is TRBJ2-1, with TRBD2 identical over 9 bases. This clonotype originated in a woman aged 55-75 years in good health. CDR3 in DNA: TGTGCCAGCAGCTCTCCTAGCGGGAACTACAATGAGCAGTTCTTC. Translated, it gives CASSSPSGNYNEQFF.